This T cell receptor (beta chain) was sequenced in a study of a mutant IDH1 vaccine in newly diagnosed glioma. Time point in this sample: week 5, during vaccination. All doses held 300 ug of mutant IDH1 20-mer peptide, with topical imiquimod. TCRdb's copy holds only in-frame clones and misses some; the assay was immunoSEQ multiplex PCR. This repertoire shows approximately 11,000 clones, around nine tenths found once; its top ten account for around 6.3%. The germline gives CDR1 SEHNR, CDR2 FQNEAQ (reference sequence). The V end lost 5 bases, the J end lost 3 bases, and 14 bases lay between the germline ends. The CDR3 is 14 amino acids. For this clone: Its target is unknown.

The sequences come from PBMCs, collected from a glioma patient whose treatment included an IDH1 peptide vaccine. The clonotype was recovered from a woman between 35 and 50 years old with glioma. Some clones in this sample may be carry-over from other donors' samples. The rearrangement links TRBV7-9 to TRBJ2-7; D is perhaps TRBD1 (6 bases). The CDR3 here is CASSARDNVYEQYF. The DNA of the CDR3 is TGTGCCAGCAGCGCCCGGGACAACGTCTACGAGCAGTACTTC.